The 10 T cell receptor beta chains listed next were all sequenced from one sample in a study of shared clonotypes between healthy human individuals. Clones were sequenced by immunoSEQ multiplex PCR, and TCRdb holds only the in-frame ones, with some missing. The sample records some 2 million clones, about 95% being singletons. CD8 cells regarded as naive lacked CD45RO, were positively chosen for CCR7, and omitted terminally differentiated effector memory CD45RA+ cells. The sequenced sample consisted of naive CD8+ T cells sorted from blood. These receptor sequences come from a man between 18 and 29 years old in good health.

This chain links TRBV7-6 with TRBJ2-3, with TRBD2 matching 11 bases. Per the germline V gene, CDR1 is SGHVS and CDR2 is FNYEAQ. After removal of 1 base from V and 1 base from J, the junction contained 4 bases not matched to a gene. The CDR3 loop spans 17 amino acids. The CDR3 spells CASSLVQTSGGTDTQYF. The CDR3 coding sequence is TGTGCCAGCAGCTTAGTCCAGACTAGCGGGGGCACAGATACGCAGTATTTT.

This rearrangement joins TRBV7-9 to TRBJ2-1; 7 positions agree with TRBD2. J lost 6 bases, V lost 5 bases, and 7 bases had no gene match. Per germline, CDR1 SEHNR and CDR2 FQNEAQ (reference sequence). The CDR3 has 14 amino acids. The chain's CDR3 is CASSPGTTLNEQFF. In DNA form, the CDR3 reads TGTGCCAGCAGCCCCGGGACTACCCTCAATGAGCAGTTCTTC.

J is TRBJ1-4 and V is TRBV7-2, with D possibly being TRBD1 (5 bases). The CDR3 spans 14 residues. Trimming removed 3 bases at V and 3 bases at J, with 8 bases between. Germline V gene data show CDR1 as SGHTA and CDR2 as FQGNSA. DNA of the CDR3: TGTGCCAGCAGCTTCAGGGCAGCTAATGAAAAACTGTTTTTT. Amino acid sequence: CASSFRAANEKLFF.

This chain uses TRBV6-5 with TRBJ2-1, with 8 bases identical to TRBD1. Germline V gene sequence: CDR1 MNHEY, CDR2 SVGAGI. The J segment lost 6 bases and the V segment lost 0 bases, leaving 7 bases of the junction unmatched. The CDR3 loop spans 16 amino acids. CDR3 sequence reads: CASSYSAGQVTNEQFF. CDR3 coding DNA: TGTGCCAGCAGTTACTCCGCGGGACAGGTGACCAATGAGCAGTTCTTC.

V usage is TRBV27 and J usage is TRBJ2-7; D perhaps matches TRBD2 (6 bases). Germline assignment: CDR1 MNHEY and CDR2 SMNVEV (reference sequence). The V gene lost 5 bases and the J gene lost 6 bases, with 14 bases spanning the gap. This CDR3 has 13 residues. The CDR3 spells CASSPLLGGEQYF. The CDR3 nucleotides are TGTGCCAGCAGTCCCCTACTGGGGGGCGAGCAGTACTTC.

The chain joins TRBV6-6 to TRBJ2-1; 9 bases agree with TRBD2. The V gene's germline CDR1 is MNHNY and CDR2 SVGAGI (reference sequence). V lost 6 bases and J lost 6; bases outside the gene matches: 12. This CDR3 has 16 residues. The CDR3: CASSPRHGTSFNEQFF. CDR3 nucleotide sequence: TGTGCCAGCAGCCCTCGTCATGGGACTAGCTTCAATGAGCAGTTCTTC.

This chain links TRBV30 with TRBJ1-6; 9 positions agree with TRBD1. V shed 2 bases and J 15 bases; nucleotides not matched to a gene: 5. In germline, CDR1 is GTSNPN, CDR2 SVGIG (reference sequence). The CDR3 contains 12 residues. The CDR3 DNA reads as TGTGCCTGGAGTTCGGACAGGGGAATCCTCCACTTT. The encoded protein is CAWSSDRGILHF. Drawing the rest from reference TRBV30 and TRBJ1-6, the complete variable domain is SQTIHQWPATLVQPVGSPLSLECTVEGTSNPNLYWYRQAAGRGLQLLFYSVGIGQISSEVPQNLSASRPQDRQFILSSKKLLLSDSGFYLCAWSSDRGILHFGNGTRLTVT.

CDR3 protein: CASSLFGTGGSGELFF. The CDR3 region has the DNA TGTGCCAGCAGTTTATTCGGGACAGGGGGCTCCGGGGAGCTGTTTTTT. The chain combines TRBV28 with TRBJ2-2, with TRBD1 matching over 12 bases. Losses at the gene ends were 1 base for V and 6 bases for J; bases not matched to a gene: 3. The CDR3 is 16 amino acids. Germline lookup yields CDR1 MDHEN and CDR2 SYDVKM.

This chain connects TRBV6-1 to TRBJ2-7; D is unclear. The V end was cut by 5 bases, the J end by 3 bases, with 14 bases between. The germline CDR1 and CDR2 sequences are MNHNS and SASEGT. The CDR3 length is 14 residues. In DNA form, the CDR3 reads TGTGCCAGCAGTCATGTAGACACGGTCTACGAGCAGTACTTC. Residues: CASSHVDTVYEQYF.

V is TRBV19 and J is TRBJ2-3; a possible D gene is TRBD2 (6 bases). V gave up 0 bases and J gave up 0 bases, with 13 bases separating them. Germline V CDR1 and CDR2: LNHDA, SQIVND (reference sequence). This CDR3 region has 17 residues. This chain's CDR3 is CASSIDSGPSSTDTQYF. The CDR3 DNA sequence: TGTGCCAGTAGTATAGACAGCGGGCCGTCTAGCACAGATACGCAGTATTTT.